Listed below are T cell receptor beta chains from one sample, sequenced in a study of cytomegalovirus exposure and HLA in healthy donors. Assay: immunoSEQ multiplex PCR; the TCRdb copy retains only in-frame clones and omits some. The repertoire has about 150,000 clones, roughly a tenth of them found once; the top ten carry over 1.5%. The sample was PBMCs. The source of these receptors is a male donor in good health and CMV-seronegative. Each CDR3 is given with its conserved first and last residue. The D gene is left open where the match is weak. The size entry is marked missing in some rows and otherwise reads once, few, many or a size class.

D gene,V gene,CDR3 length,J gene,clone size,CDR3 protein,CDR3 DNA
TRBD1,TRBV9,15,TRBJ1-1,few,CASSVSGTGGNQAFF,TGTGCCAGCAGCGTTTCCGGGACAGGGGGTAACCAAGCTTTCTTT
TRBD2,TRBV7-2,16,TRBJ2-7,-,CASSRTSGGVSYEQYF,TGTGCCAGCAGCAGGACTAGCGGGGGAGTCTCCTACGAGCAGTACTTC
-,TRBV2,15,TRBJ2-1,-,CASSENRESYNEQFF,TGTGCCAGCAGTGAAAACAGGGAGTCCTACAATGAGCAGTTCTTC
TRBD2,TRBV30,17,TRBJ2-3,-,CAWRRGGTSGRTDTQYF,TGTGCCTGGAGGAGGGGGGGGACTAGCGGGCGAACAGATACGCAGTATTTT
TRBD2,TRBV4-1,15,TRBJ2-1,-,CASSQVTSGGNEQFF,TGCGCCAGCAGCCAAGTTACTAGCGGGGGCAATGAGCAGTTCTTC
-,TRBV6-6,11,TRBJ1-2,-,CASNLAYGYTF,TGTGCCAGCAACCTCGCGTATGGCTACACCTTC
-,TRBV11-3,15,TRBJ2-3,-,CASRSTSPSTDTQYF,TGTGCCAGCAGATCAACTAGCCCTAGCACAGATACGCAGTATTTT
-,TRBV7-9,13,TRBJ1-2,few,CASQPGGNYGYTF,TGTGCCAGCCAACCTGGAGGGAACTATGGCTACACCTTC
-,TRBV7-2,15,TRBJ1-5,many,CASSFERQRNQPQHF,TGTGCCAGCAGCTTTGAGAGGCAGCGCAATCAGCCCCAGCATTTT
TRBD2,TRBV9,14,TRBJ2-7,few,CASSGTSGPYEQYF,TGTGCCAGCAGCGGGACTAGCGGACCCTACGAGCAGTACTTC
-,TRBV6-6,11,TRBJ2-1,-,CASSYSYEQFF,TGTGCCAGCAGTTATTCATATGAGCAGTTCTTC
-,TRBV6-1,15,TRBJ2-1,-,CASSQDSTSSNEQFF,TGTGCCAGCAGCCAAGACTCCACGTCCAGCAATGAGCAGTTCTTC
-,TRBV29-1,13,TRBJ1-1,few,CSVDRVTNTEAFF,TGCAGCGTTGATAGAGTTACGAACACTGAAGCTTTCTTT
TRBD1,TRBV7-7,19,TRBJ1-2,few,CASSLPDRGRRGSPYGYTF,TGTGCTAGCAGCTTACCGGACAGGGGGCGTCGTGGGTCCCCCTATGGCTACACCTTC
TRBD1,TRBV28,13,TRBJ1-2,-,CASKTGEKNGYTF,TGTGCCAGCAAAACAGGGGAGAAAAATGGCTACACCTTC
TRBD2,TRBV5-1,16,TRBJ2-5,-,CASSWTPGLAVETRYF,TGCGCCAGCAGCTGGACCCCGGGACTAGCGGTGGAGACCCGGTACTTC
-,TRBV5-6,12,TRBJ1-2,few,CASSLFSYGYTF,TGTGCCAGCAGCTTATTCAGCTATGGCTACACCTTC
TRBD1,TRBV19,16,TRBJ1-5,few,CASKVGGGQGNQPQHF,TGTGCCAGTAAAGTCGGAGGAGGACAGGGCAATCAGCCCCAGCATTTT
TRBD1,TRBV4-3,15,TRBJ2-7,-,CASSQDRGRFFEQYF,TGCGCCAGCAGCCAGGACAGGGGGCGCTTCTTTGAGCAGTACTTC
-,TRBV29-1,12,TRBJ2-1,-,CSVSKQRNEQFF,TGCAGCGTTTCTAAACAGCGGAATGAGCAGTTCTTC
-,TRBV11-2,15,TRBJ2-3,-,CASSLLRGGTDTQYF,TGTGCCAGCAGCTTACTCAGGGGAGGGACAGATACGCAGTATTTT
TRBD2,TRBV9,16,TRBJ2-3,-,CASSVASAGVQDTQYF,TGTGCCAGCAGCGTCGCCTCGGCGGGAGTGCAAGATACGCAGTATTTT
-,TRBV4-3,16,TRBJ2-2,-,CASSQESETSTGELFF,TGCGCCAGCAGCCAAGAGTCCGAGACAAGCACCGGGGAGCTGTTTTTT
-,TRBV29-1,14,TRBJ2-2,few,CSVGRGTNTGELFF,TGCAGCGTGGGGAGGGGGACGAACACCGGGGAGCTGTTTTTT
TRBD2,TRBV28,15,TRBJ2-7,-,CASSRTSGGAKEQYF,TGTGCCAGCAGTCGGACTAGCGGGGGGGCGAAGGAGCAGTACTTC
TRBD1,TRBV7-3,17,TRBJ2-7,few,CASSPLSASGGRGEQYF,TGTGCCAGCAGCCCGCTATCGGCGTCAGGGGGACGGGGCGAGCAGTACTTC
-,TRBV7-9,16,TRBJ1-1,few,CASSLVSGSQDTEAFF,TGTGCCAGCAGCTTAGTCTCAGGGTCACAGGACACTGAAGCTTTCTTT
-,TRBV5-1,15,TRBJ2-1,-,CASSLNGGNSNEQFF,TGCGCCAGCAGCTTGAACGGAGGTAATTCCAATGAGCAGTTCTTC
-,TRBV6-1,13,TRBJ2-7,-,CASKLGGPYEQYF,TGTGCCAGCAAATTAGGCGGTCCCTACGAGCAGTACTTC
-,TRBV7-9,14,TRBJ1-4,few,CASSYGQSNEKLFF,TGTGCCAGCAGCTACGGACAGAGTAATGAAAAACTGTTTTTT
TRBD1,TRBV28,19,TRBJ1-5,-,CASSTLTGGPRYSNQPQHF,TGTGCCAGCAGTACTTTGACAGGGGGCCCCCGTTATAGCAATCAGCCCCAGCATTTT
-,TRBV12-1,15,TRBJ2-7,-,CASSRGTGLFREQYF,TGTGCCAGCAGCCGCGGGACAGGGCTCTTTCGCGAGCAGTACTTC
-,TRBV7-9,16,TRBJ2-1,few,CASSFSGRGTYNEQFF,TGTGCCAGCAGCTTTTCGGGCAGGGGAACCTACAATGAGCAGTTCTTC
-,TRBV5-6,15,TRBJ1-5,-,CASSLRRGANQPQHF,TGTGCCAGCAGCTTGCGCAGGGGAGCAAATCAGCCCCAGCATTTT
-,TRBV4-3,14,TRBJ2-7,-,CASSQGTFTYEQYF,TGCGCCAGCAGCCAAGGGACATTTACCTACGAGCAGTACTTC
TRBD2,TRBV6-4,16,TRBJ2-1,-,CASSDSTSGRGNEQFF,TGTGCCAGCAGTGACTCGACTAGCGGAAGAGGCAATGAGCAGTTCTTC
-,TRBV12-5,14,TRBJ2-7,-,CASGAHGGRYEQYF,TGTGCTAGTGGGGCACACGGGGGTCGGTACGAGCAGTACTTC
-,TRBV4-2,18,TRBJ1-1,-,CASSQEIRGSPMNTEAFF,TGTGCCAGCAGCCAAGAAATCCGGGGATCCCCCATGAACACTGAAGCTTTCTTT
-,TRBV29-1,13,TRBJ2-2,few,CSVEGQNTGELFF,TGCAGCGTTGAAGGACAAAACACCGGGGAGCTGTTTTTT
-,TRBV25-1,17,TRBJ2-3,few,CASSMPVPENDRNTQYF,TGTGCCAGCAGTATGCCGGTTCCAGAAAACGACAGGAATACGCAGTATTTT
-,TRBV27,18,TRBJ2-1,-,CASSQRLAGPDSYNEQFF,TGTGCCAGCAGCCAGCGGTTGGCGGGGCCTGACTCCTACAATGAGCAGTTCTTC
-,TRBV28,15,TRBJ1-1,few,CASSLLVGGNTEAFF,TGTGCCAGCAGTTTATTAGTGGGGGGGAACACTGAAGCTTTCTTT
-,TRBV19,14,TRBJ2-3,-,CASSIVGGADTQYF,TGTGCCAGTAGTATAGTAGGCGGGGCTGATACGCAGTATTTT
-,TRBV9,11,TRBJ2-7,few,CASTPGYEQYF,TGTGCCAGCACCCCGGGCTACGAGCAGTACTTC